The entry below gives a single T cell receptor beta chain sequence along with its context. As yet, its antigen is unknown. This specimen belongs to a study of shared clonotypes between healthy human individuals. On the study more broadly: For every donor, three CD4 naive, three CD4 memory, two CD8 naive and one CD8 memory plates were used.

Each subset's genomic DNA was shared equally among a number of immunoSEQ plates. Data came from immunoSEQ multiplex PCR; TCRdb stores just in-frame clones and leaves some out. The table lists some 2.1 million clones, just under 95% of them singletons. This CDR3 spans 16 amino acids. The V end was cut by 0 bases, the J end by 5 bases, with 13 bases between. Germline-derived CDR1 and CDR2 are LGHNA and YSLEER. CD45RO-negative CD8 cells positively selected for CCR7 made up the naive population, which excluded terminally differentiated effector memory CD45RA+ cells. Study-wide points: Among non-shared clonotypes, generation probabilities were lower than among those shared by all four donors. The sole specimen, blood, was sampled, and tissue repertoires likely differ.

This receptor was taken from a young man in good health. Some clones in this sample may be carry-over from other donors' samples. The sequencing sample was made of naive CD8+ T cells from PBMCs. This chain connects TRBV4-3 to TRBJ1-4, with D perhaps matching TRBD1 (5 bases). This chain's CDR3 is CASSQDRGYLNEKLFF. CDR3 sequence (DNA): TGCGCCAGCAGCCAAGATAGGGGCTACCTCAATGAAAAACTGTTTTTT.